There are a few counts of the clone carrying this T cell receptor (beta chain). This record belongs to a study of T cell repertoires in cytomegalovirus infection. Study-level information: Based on public TCR beta signatures, there were indications of CMV infection and of a matching HLA type.

There are 16 residues in the CDR3. V lost 0 bases to trimming and J lost 5 bases; unmatched junction nucleotides: 5. CDR1 SGHRS and CDR2 YFSETQ come from the germline V gene. TCRdb reprocessed the reads with MiXCR, giving one entry per CDR3 protein. The sample lists roughly 230,000 distinct CDR3 sequences; under 8.5% were seen once. The specimen sequenced was PBMCs. This sequence was found in a human donor in good health (CMV status not recorded). Some clones in this sample may be carry-over from other donors' samples. This sequence joins TRBV5-1 and TRBJ2-2, with 9 bases fitting TRBD1. The CDR3 DNA sequence: TGCGCCAGCAGCTTGGAGGGGACAGGGATTACCGGGGAGCTGTTTTTT. Protein: CASSLEGTGITGELFF.